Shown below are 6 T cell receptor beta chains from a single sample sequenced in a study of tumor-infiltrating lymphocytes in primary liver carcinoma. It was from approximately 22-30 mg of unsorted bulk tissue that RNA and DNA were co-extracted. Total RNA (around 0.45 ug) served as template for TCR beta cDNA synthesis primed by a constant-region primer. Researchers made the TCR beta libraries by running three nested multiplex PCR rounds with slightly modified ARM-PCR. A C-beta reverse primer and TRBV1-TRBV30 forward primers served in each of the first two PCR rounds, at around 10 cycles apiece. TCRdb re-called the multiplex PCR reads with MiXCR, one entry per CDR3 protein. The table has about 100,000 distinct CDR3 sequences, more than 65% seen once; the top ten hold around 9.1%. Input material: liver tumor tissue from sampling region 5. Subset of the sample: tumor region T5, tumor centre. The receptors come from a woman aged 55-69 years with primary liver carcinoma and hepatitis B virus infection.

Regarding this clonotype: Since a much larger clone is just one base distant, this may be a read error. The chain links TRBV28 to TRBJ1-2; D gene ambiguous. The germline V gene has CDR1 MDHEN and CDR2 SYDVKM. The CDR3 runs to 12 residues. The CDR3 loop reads CASSLAQDGFTF. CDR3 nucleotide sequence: TGTGCCAGCAGTTTAGCCCAAGATGGCTTCACCTTC.

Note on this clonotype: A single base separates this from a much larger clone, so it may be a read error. The CDR3 spells CAWSTQGNDQFF. In DNA form, the CDR3 reads TGTGCCTGGAGTACACAGGGGAATGATCAGTTCTTC. V gene TRBV30 combines with J gene TRBJ2-1, with TRBD1 identical over 7 bases. This CDR3 has 12 residues. The germline V gene has CDR1 GTSNPN and CDR2 SVGIG (reference sequence).

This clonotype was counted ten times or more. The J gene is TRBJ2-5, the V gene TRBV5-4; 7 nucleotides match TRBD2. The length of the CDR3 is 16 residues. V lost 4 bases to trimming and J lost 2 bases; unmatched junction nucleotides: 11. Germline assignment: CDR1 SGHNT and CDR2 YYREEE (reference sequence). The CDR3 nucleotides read TGTGCCAGCAGCGACCTCTCGCGGGAGTGGCAAGAGACCCAGTACTTC. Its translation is CASSDLSREWQETQYF. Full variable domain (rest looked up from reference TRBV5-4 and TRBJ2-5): ETGVTQSPTHLIKTRGQQVTLRCSSQSGHNTVSWYQQALGQGPQFIFQYYREEENGRGNFPPRFSGLQFPNYSSELNVNALELDDSALYLCASSDLSREWQETQYFGPGTRLLVL.

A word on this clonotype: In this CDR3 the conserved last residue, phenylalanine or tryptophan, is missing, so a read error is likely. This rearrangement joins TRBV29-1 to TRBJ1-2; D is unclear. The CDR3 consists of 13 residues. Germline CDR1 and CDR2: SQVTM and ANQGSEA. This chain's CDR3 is CSAPSATNYGYTV. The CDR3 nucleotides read TGCAGTGCCCCCTCGGCCACTAACTATGGCTACACCGTC.

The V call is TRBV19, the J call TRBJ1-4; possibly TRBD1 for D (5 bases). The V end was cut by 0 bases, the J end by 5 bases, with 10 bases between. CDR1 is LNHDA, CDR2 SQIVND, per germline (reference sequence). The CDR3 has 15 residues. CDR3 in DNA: TGTGCCAGTAGTATAGATCGACAGCCCAATGAAAAACTGTTTTTT. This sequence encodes CASSIDRQPNEKLFF.

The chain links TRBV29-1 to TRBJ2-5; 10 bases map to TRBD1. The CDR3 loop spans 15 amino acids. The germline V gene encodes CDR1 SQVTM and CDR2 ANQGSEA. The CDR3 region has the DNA TGCAGTTTGGAAGAGGGGACAGGGGACCAAGAGACCCAGTACTTC. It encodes CSLEEGTGDQETQYF.